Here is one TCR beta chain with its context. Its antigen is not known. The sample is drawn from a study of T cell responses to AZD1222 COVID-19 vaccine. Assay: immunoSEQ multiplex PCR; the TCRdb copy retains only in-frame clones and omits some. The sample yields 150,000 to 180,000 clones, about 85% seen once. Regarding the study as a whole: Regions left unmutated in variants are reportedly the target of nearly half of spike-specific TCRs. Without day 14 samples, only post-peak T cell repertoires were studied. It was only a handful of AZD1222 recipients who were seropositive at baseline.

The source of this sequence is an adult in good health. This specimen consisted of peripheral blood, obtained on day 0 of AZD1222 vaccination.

In nucleotides, the CDR3 is TGTGCCAGTAGTATGGCCCTAGGCAGCAATAGCAATCAGCCCCAGCATTTT. Translating gives CASSMALGSNSNQPQHF. The chain uses TRBV19 and TRBJ1-5; D uncertain. The V end was cut by 3 bases, the J end by 0 bases, with 15 bases between. The CDR3 is made up of 17 amino acids. Germline V gene lookup returns CDR1 LNHDA and CDR2 SQIVND (reference sequence).